The text below deals with one TCR beta chain. The data were produced by immunoSEQ multiplex PCR, yet TCRdb's version contains in-frame clones alone and is incomplete. The sample lists 10,000 or so clones; less than 35% were seen once. This sample is drawn from a study of graft-versus-host responses after intestinal transplantation. In the study overall: Transplants given to recipients were multivisceral, liver-intestinal, or isolated intestinal.

The CDR3 has 14 amino acids. Germline assignment: CDR1 MGHRA and CDR2 YSYEKL. V was clipped by 4 bases and J by 0 bases, with 9 bases between them. The chain links TRBV4-1 to TRBJ2-5, with D perhaps matching TRBD2 (6 bases). Sequencing used alloreactive CD4+ T cells from a mixed lymphocyte reaction culture, obtained before intestinal transplant. This sample's subset: CFSE-low proliferating T cells sorted from roughly six-day pre-transplant mixed lymphocyte reaction (GvH or HvG direction). The receptor was isolated from a human patient who received an intestinal transplant. DNA of the CDR3: TGCGCCAGCAGCCGCCAGCGGGACCAAGAGACCCAGTACTTC. Its protein is CASSRQRDQETQYF.